The present T cell receptor (beta chain) was sequenced within a study of response to subunit inactivated influenza vaccine. General study results and limits: Only a handful of new T cells, the authors suggested, are recruited with each seasonal influenza vaccination.

TCRdb reprocessed the RT-PCR reads via MiXCR and lists one record per CDR3 protein. This table holds about 500,000 distinct CDR3 sequences, 15% to 20% found once. This CDR3 is 14 amino acids long. Unmatched junction bases numbered 7, after V lost 4 bases and J lost 2 bases. Germline V lookup: CDR1 SQVTM, CDR2 ANQGSEA. There are a few counts of this clonotype. Its antigen is undetermined. The chain couples TRBV29-1 to TRBJ1-1; 7 bases map to TRBD1. The clonotype originates from a man aged 50-75 years who received an inactivated influenza vaccine. The material sequenced was CD4+ T cells sorted from PBMCs, taken about 24 months after vaccination. CDR3 DNA: TGCAGCGTTGTCCTGGGACAGCATAACACTGAAGCTTTCTTT. It translates to CSVVLGQHNTEAFF. Full variable domain (remainder filled in from reference TRBV29-1 and TRBJ1-1): SAVISQKPSRDICQRGTSLTIQCQVDSQVTMMFWYRQQPGQSLTLIATANQGSEATYESGFVIDKFPISRPNLTFSTLTVSNMSPEDSSIYLCSVVLGQHNTEAFFGQGTRLTVV.